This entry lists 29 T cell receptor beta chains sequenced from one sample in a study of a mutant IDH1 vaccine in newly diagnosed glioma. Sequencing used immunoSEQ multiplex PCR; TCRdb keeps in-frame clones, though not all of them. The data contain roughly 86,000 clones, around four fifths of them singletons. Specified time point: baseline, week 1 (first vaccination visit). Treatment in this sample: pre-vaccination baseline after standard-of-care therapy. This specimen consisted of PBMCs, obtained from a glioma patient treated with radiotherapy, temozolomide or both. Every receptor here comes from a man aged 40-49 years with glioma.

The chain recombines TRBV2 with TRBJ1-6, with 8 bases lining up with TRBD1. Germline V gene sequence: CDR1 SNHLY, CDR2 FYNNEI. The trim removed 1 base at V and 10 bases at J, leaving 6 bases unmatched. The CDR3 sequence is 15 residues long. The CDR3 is CASSEGDRGSSPLHF. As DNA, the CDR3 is TGTGCCAGCAGTGAAGGAGACAGGGGATCCTCACCCCTCCACTTT.

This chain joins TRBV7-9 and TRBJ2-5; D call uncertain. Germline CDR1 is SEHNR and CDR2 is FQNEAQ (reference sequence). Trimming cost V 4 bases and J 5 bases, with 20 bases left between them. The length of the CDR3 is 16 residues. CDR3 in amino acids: CASSSSGGAMGETQYF. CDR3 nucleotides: TGTGCCAGCAGCTCCTCGGGCGGAGCCATGGGGGAGACCCAGTACTTC.

For the CDR3, the DNA is TGTGCCAGCAGCCCCATCGGCGGGAGGAACGACAATGAGCAGTTCTTC. Amino acids: CASSPIGGRNDNEQFF. This chain connects TRBV12-1 to TRBJ2-1; no DNA check was done on the table's D call, TRBD2. TRBV12-1 corresponds to a pseudogene. The length of the CDR3 is 16 residues.

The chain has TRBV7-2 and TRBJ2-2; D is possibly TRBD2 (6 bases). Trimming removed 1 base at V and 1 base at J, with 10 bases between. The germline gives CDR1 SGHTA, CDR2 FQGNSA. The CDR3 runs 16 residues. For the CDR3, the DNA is TGTGCCAGCAGCTTAGTTGGCGGGATGAACACCGGGGAGCTGTTTTTT. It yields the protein CASSLVGGMNTGELFF. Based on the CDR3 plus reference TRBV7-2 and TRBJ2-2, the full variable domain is GAGVSQSPSNKVTEKGKDVELRCDPISGHTALYWYRQSLGQGLEFLIYFQGNSAPDKSGLPSDRFSAERTGGSVSTLTIQRTQQEDSAVYLCASSLVGGMNTGELFFGEGSRLTVL.

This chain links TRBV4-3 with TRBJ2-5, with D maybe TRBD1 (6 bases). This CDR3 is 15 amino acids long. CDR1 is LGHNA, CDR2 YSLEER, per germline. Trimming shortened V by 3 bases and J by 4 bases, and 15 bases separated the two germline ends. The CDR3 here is CASSQIYRGGETQYF. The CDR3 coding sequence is TGCGCCAGCAGCCAGATTTATAGAGGGGGAGAGACCCAGTACTTC.

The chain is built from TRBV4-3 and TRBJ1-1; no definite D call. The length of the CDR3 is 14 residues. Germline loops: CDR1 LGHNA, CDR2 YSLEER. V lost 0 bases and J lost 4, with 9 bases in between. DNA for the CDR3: TGCGCCAGCAGCCAAGATTTCCGGGGCACTGAAGCTTTCTTT. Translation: CASSQDFRGTEAFF.

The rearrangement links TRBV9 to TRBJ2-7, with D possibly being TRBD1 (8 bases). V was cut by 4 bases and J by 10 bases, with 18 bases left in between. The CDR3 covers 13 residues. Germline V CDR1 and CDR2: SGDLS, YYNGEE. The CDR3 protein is CASSPNRGGSQYF. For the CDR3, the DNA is TGTGCCAGCAGCCCCAACAGGGGGGGATCTCAGTACTTC. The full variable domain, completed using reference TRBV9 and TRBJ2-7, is DSGVTQTPKHLITATGQRVTLRCSPRSGDLSVYWYQQSLDQGLQFLIQYYNGEERAKGNILERFSAQQFPDLHSELNLSSLELGDSALYFCASSPNRGGSQYFGPGTRLTVT.

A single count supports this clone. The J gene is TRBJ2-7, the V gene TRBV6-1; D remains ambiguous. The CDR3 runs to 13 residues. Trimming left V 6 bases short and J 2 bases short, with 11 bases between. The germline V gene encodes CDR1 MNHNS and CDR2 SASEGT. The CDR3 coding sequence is TGTGCCAGCAGAGGACCCGGACCCTACGAGCAGTACTTC. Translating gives CASRGPGPYEQYF.

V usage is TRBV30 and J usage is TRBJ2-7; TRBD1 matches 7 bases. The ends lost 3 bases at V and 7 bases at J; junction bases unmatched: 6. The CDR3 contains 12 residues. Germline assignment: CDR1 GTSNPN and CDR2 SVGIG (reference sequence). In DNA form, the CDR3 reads TGTGCCTGGAGCGTAGGGGGCAGGGAGCAGTACTTC. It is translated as CAWSVGGREQYF. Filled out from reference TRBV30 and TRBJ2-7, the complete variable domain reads SQTIHQWPATLVQPVGSPLSLECTVEGTSNPNLYWYRQAAGRGLQLLFYSVGIGQISSEVPQNLSASRPQDRQFILSSKKLLLSDSGFYLCAWSVGGREQYFGPGTRLTVT.

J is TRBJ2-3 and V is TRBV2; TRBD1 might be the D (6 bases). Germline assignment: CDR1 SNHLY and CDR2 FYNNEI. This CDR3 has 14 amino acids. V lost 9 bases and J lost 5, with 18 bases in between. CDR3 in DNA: TGTGCCAGTGGGTATCAGGGGATCCGAGATACGCAGTATTTT. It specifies CASGYQGIRDTQYF.

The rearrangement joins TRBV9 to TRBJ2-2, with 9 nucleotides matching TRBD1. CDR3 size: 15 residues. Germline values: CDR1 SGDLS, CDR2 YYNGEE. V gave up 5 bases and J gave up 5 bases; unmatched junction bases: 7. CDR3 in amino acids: CASRPQGAVTGELFF. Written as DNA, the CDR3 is TGTGCCAGCAGGCCACAGGGGGCCGTAACCGGGGAGCTGTTTTTT.

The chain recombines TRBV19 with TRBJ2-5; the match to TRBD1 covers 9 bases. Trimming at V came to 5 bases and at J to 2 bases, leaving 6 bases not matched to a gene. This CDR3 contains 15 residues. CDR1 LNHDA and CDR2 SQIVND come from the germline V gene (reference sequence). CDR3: CASSVLTGGQETQYF. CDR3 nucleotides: TGTGCCAGTAGTGTCCTGACAGGGGGGCAAGAGACCCAGTACTTC.

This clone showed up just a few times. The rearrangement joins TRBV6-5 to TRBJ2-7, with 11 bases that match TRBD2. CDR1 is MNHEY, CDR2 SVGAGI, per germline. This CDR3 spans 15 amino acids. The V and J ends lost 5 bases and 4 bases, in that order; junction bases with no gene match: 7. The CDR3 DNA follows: TGTGCCAGCAGTCCCCTAGCTAGCGGGAGGTACGAGCAGTACTTC. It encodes CASSPLASGRYEQYF.

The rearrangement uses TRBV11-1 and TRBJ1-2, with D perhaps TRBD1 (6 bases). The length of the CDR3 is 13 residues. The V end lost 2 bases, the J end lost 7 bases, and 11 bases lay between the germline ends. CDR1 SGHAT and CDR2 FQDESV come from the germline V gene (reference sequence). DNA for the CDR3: TGTGCCAGCAGCTTACGCAGGGGATCTGGCTACACCTTC. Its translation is CASSLRRGSGYTF. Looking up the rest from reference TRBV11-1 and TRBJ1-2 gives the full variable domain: EAEVAQSPRYKITEKSQAVAFWCDPISGHATLYWYRQILGQGPELLVQFQDESVVDDSQLPKDRFSAERLKGVDSTLKIQPAELGDSAMYLCASSLRRGSGYTFGSGTRLTVV.

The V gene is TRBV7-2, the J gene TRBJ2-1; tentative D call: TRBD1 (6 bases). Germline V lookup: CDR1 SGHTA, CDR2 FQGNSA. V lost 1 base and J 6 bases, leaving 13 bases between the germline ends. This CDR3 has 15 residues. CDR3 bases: TGTGCCAGCAGCTTAGGCAAGAGGGGGACCAATGAGCAGTTCTTC. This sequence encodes CASSLGKRGTNEQFF.

This CDR3 reads CASSLGEGADTQYF. Here the CDR3 DNA reads TGTGCCAGCAGCTTGGGTGAGGGCGCAGATACGCAGTATTTT. The chain joins TRBV5-5 to TRBJ2-3; D is perhaps TRBD2 (5 bases). The CDR3 extends over 14 amino acids. V gave up 0 bases and J gave up 4 bases, with 9 bases separating them. CDR1 and CDR2 from the germline V gene are SGHKS and YYEKEE (reference sequence).

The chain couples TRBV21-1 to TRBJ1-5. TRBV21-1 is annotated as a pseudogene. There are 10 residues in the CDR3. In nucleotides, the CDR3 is TGTGCCAGTTTGCGGCAGCCCCAGCATTTT. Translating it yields CASLRQPQHF.

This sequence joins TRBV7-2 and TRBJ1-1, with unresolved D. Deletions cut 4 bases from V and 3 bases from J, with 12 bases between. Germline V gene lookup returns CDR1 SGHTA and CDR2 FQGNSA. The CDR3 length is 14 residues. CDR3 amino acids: CASSSTPRDTEAFF. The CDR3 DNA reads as TGTGCCAGCAGCTCGACCCCCCGGGACACTGAAGCTTTCTTT.

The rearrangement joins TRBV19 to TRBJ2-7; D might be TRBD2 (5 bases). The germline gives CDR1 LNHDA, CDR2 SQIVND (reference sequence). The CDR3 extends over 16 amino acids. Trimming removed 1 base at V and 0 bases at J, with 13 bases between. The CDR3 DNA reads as TGTGCCAGTAGTATAGGTCCCAGCGGCAGCTCCTACGAGCAGTACTTC. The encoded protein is CASSIGPSGSSYEQYF.

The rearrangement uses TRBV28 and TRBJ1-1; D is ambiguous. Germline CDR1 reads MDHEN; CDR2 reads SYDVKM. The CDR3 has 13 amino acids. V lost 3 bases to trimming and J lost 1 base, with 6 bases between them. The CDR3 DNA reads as TGTGCCAGCAGTTTGGAGCAGAACACTGAAGCTTTCTTT. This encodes CASSLEQNTEAFF.

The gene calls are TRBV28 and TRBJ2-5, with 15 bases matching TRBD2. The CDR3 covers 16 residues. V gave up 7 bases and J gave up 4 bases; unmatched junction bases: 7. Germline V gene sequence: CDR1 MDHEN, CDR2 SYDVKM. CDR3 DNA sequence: TGTGCCAGCAATGAACCGGGACTAGCGGGGGGAGAGACCCAGTACTTC. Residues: CASNEPGLAGGETQYF.

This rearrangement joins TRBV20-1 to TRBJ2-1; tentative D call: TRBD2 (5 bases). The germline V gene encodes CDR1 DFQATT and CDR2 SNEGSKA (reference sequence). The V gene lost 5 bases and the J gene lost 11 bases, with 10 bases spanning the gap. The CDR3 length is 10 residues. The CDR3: CSAPSGKQFF. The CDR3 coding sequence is TGCAGTGCTCCTTCCGGGAAGCAGTTCTTC.

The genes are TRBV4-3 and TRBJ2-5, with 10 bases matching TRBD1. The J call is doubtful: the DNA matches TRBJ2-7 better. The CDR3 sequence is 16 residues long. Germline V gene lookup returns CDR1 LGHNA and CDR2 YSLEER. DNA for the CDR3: TGCGCCAGCAGCCAGGACTTGGGGACAGGGGCCAACGAGCAGTACTTC. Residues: CASSQDLGTGANEQYF.

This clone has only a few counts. The CDR3 DNA reads as TGTGCCAGCAGCTCGGGGGATCAGCCCCAGCATTTT. This codes for CASSSGDQPQHF. The chain joins TRBV27 to TRBJ1-5, with D possibly TRBD1 on 5 matching bases. Germline V gene sequence: CDR1 MNHEY, CDR2 SMNVEV (reference sequence). Trimming left V 6 bases short and J 5 bases short, with 8 bases between. This CDR3 has 12 amino acids.

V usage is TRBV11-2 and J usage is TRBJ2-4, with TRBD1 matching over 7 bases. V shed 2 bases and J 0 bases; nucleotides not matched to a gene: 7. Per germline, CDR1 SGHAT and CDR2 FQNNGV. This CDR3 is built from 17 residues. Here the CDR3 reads CASSLRQGFTAKNIQYF. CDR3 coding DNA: TGTGCCAGCAGCTTAAGACAGGGATTTACAGCCAAAAACATTCAGTACTTC. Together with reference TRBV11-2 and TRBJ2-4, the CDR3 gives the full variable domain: EAGVAQSPRYKIIEKRQSVAFWCNPISGHATLYWYQQILGQGPKLLIQFQNNGVVDDSQLPKDRFSAERLKGVDSTLKIQPAKLEDSAVYLCASSLRQGFTAKNIQYFGAGTRLSVL.

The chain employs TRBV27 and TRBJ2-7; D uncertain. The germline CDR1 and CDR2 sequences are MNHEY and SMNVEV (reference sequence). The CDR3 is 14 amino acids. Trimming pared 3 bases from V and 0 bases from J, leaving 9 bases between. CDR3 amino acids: CASSFRESSYEQYF. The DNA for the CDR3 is TGTGCCAGCAGTTTTAGAGAGAGCTCCTACGAGCAGTACTTC.

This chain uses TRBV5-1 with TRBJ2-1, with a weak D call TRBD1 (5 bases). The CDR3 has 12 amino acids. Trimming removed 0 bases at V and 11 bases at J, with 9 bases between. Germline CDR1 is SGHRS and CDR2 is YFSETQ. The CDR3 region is CASSLGAGKQFF. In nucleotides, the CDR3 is TGCGCCAGCAGCTTGGGGGCAGGGAAGCAGTTCTTC. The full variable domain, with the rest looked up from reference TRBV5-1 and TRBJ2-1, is KAGVTQTPRYLIKTRGQQVTLSCSPISGHRSVSWYQQTPGQGLQFLFEYFSETQRNKGNFPGRFSGRQFSNSRSEMNVSTLELGDSALYLCASSLGAGKQFFGPGTRLTVL.

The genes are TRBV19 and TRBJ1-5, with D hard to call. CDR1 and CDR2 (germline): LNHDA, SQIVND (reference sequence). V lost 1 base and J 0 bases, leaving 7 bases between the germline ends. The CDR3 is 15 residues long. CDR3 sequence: CASSIVPFSNQPQHF. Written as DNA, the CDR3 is TGTGCCAGTAGTATAGTCCCGTTTAGCAATCAGCCCCAGCATTTT.

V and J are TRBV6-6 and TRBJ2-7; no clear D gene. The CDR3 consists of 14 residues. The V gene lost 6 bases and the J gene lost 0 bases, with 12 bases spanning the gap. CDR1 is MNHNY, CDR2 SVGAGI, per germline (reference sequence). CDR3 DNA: TGTGCCAGCAGCTCCGACACCCCCTCCTACGAGCAGTACTTC. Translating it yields CASSSDTPSYEQYF.